This T cell receptor beta chain was sequenced during a study of shared clonotypes between healthy human individuals (dated by TCRdb to between 2020 and 2021). Study-level background: Two women and three men aged 18 to 49 years were included in the cohort. For each donor, three plates each were used for CD4 naive and CD4 memory, two plates were used for CD8 naive, and one plate was used for CD8 memory. The study deeply sequenced blood TCR repertoires of five healthy adults to estimate repertoire size and the extent of clonotype sharing between individuals. Libraries were prepared and TCR repertoires were sequenced by different laboratories using diverse techniques, in order to increase sequencing depth and limit assay-specific biases. Leukapheresis yielded between about 0.9 and 10 billion PBMCs per donor. Study-wide findings and limitations: Clonotypes shared by all four sorted-subset donors showed higher generation probabilities than non-shared clonotypes. The small number of donors limited the genetic and exposure-history diversity represented. Estimated clonotype richness was generally larger for naive than for memory subsets. Sampling was restricted to blood, and TCR repertoires in tissue are likely to differ from TCR repertoires in blood. Rarefaction of sorted-subset datasets indicated incomplete sequencing despite the large sequencing depth. Across a handful of donors, about 5.2% of naive CD4, roughly 3.8% of naive CD8, about 2% of memory CD4, and roughly 0.41% of memory CD8 clonotypes were shared. Pairwise subsampling led to the expectation that sequencing depth would affect the degree of clonotype sharing among donors.

TCR CDR3 regions were amplified from genomic DNA by multiplex PCR using the deep immunoSEQ assay. Extracted genomic DNA from each cell subset was distributed evenly across all wells of several immunoSEQ 96-well plates, and each plate was treated as a replicate. Each replicate PCR for sorted subsets received about 180 ng genomic DNA, equal to tens of thousands of T cell genomes. Purified libraries were measured with a Qubit 3.0 fluorometer, size-checked on a Bioanalyzer 2100, and measured again with the KAPA Library Quantification kit. Each immunoSEQ 96-well plate was sequenced on its own single-read 150-cycle Illumina NextSeq 550 flow cell. In the original analysis: Because only junctional sequences without quality scores were contained in the immunoSEQ output, filtering matching that applied to full-length reads could not be performed. To assign V/J genes and CDR3, sequences were annotated using PyIR, a Python wrapper for IgBLAST v1.9, with IMGT germline references. Any read was removed if the V/J assignment was weak (E-value above 1e-6), the CDR3 was missing, or the read contained stop codons, out-of-frame junctions, or ambiguous translated residues. V3J clonotypes were defined as sequences sharing an identical inferred V gene, J gene, and CDR3 amino acid sequence. To compute the percentage overlap between repertoires, the number of shared unique clonotypes was divided by the size of the smaller repertoire. Three approaches were used to assess repertoire richness: RTK rarefaction, the Chao1 estimator, and Recon v2.1 estimates of unobserved clonotypes. OLGA was used to compute generation probabilities for all TCRbeta clonotypes that the gDNA method yielded from four donors. TCRdb limited this immuneACCESS table to in-frame rearrangements with V and J called. A share of clones is missing; checked studies link under half to unresolved V genes, and the rest is unexplained. V, J and clone size are those of that table, while D and trimming were read from the DNA. This sample gives more than 2,000,000 clones in total; about 92% of them show up just once. 0.39% of the sample comes from the top ten.

V and J lose 7 bases and 0 bases, and a span of 10 bases separates them. The CDR3 has 15 amino acids, counting the end cysteine and phenylalanine. Only CDR3 DNA is held: 45 bases, read in frame from base 1. For CDR1 and CDR2, the germline V gene (reference sequence) lists WNHNN and SYGVQD. The donors were healthy, HIV-negative adults with no recently reported acute infections or vaccinations. Every donor was a Caucasian adult residing in Nashville, Tennessee, USA. CD4+ T cells were enriched by magnetic negative selection, after which naive cells were positively selected on CD45RA and the negative fraction was taken as the memory subset. Blood was obtained by leukapheresis, after which PBMCs were separated by Ficoll-Histopaque density gradient centrifugation and cryopreserved in liquid nitrogen vapor phase. Analytical flow cytometry was used to check the purity and quantity of each magnetically sorted T cell population. Genomic DNA was isolated from each sorted fraction and quantified by UV absorbance on a Nanodrop 2000c.

As for this clone: The target of this receptor is not known. No qualities accompany the bases; no much larger clone lies one base away.

The chain couples TRBV10-1 to TRBJ2-6; no D segment can be confidently identified. The material sequenced was naive CD4+ T cells from PBMCs. What the cell subset or site label conveys for this sample: CD45RA+ positively selected. The source is a man aged 18 to 30 in good health. Some clones in this sample may be carry-over from other donors' samples. Here is the DNA: TGCGCCAGCATTAAATCTCACTCTGGGGCCAACGTCCTGACTTTC. It translates to CASIKSHSGANVLTF.